A single sample is the source of the 27 T cell receptor beta chains below, sequenced in a study of identifying expanded T cells in peripheral blood. The data were produced by immunoSEQ multiplex PCR, yet TCRdb's version contains in-frame clones alone and is incomplete. The sample shows over 100,000 clones, more than 70% of them seen only once. Input material: blood. These receptors all come from a person aged 18-70 years in good health.

This rearrangement joins TRBV5-1 to TRBJ2-3; D might be TRBD2 (5 bases). V gave up 4 bases and J gave up 0 bases, with 15 bases separating them. Germline-derived CDR1 and CDR2 are SGHRS and YFSETQ. There are 16 residues in the CDR3. In nucleotides, the CDR3 is TGCGCCAGCAGCAGCCTACTAGAGGCTAGCACAGATACGCAGTATTTT. Protein: CASSSLLEASTDTQYF.

This rearrangement joins TRBV7-9 to TRBJ1-5; D is uncertain. V dropped 5 bases and J dropped 3 bases, with 5 bases sitting between them. Germline CDR1 SEHNR, CDR2 FQNEAQ (reference sequence). The CDR3 runs to 12 residues. CDR3 residues: CASSPDNQPQHF. The CDR3 DNA follows: TGTGCCAGCAGCCCAGACAATCAGCCCCAGCATTTT.

The chain couples TRBV14 to TRBJ2-7; D is undetermined. This CDR3 has 15 residues. V gave up 5 bases and J gave up 6 bases, with 20 bases separating them. Germline V gives CDR1 SGHDN, CDR2 FVKESK. The CDR3 is CASSDLSYSKGEQYF. CDR3 sequence (DNA): TGTGCCAGCAGCGACCTGTCCTACTCAAAAGGCGAGCAGTACTTC.

The chain has TRBV10-3 and TRBJ1-6, with TRBD1 as a possible D gene (6 bases). The CDR3 sequence is 14 residues long. The V end was cut by 6 bases, the J end by 9 bases, with 15 bases between. The germline V gene has CDR1 ENHRY and CDR2 SYGVKD. The chain's CDR3 is CAIRPRDTGSPLHF. The CDR3 DNA sequence: TGTGCCATCAGACCTCGGGACACCGGTTCACCCCTCCACTTT.

The genes are TRBV6-5 and TRBJ1-2; a possible D gene is TRBD1 (6 bases). Deletions cut 5 bases from V and 6 bases from J, with 19 bases between. The CDR3 runs to 15 residues. Germline-derived CDR1 and CDR2 are MNHEY and SVGAGI. CDR3 loop: CASSSRPDRRDGYTF. CDR3 DNA sequence: TGTGCCAGCAGTAGCCGCCCCGACAGGAGGGATGGCTACACCTTC.

The table lists this clone with a count of one. The chain recombines TRBV29-1 with TRBJ1-5; no reliable D call. The CDR3 is 15 residues long. The germline gives CDR1 SQVTM, CDR2 ANQGSEA. V was cut by 7 bases and J by 1 base, with 17 bases left in between. This CDR3 reads CSAPGEGGSNQPQHF. The CDR3 nucleotides are TGCAGCGCTCCCGGGGAGGGAGGAAGCAATCAGCCCCAGCATTTT.

The CDR3 region is CASSLVALGNEQFF. In DNA, the CDR3 is TGTGCCAGCAGCTTAGTCGCGTTAGGGAATGAGCAGTTCTTC. The chain recombines TRBV7-2 with TRBJ2-1; D is uncertain. CDR1 is SGHTA, CDR2 FQGNSA, per germline. The CDR3 is 14 residues long. Deletions cut 1 base from V and 7 bases from J, with 11 bases between.

The rearrangement uses TRBV5-4 and TRBJ2-7, with 11 bases identical to TRBD1. The CDR3 contains 14 residues. V lost 5 bases to trimming and J lost 4 bases; unmatched junction nucleotides: 5. Per germline, CDR1 SGHNT and CDR2 YYREEE (reference sequence). CDR3 sequence: CASRTDRGQYEQYF. The CDR3 bases are TGTGCCAGCAGGACGGACAGGGGGCAATACGAGCAGTACTTC.

The chain joins TRBV5-4 to TRBJ1-3; D remains unclear. This CDR3 has 13 residues. The V end lost 4 bases, the J end lost 2 bases, and 7 bases lay between the germline ends. Per the germline V gene, CDR1 is SGHNT and CDR2 is YYREEE (reference sequence). CDR3 region: CASSQDPGNTIYF. CDR3 coding DNA: TGTGCCAGCAGCCAGGACCCTGGAAACACCATATATTTT.

This chain connects TRBV2 to TRBJ2-4; the match to TRBD1 covers 7 bases. Looked up from germline, CDR1 is SNHLY and CDR2 is FYNNEI. The CDR3 spans 13 residues. V dropped 6 bases and J dropped 8; count of bases not matched to a gene: 7. Here the CDR3 reads CASRFDRDDIQYF. The DNA of the CDR3 is TGTGCCAGCAGGTTCGACAGGGATGACATTCAGTACTTC.

This rearrangement joins TRBV7-8 to TRBJ2-1; D unresolved. The CDR3 has 18 residues. Looked up from germline, CDR1 is SGHVS and CDR2 is FQNEAQ. V shed 1 base and J shed 0 bases, with 16 bases lying between them. CDR3 amino acids: CASSLGWDSGGSYNEQFF. In DNA, the CDR3 is TGTGCCAGCAGCTTAGGTTGGGATTCAGGCGGCTCCTACAATGAGCAGTTCTTC. The full variable domain, its missing parts supplied by reference TRBV7-8 and TRBJ2-1, is GAGVSQSPRYKVAKRGQDVALRCDPISGHVSLFWYQQALGQGPEFLTYFQNEAQLDKSGLPSDRFFAERPEGSVSTLKIQRTQQEDSAVYLCASSLGWDSGGSYNEQFFGPGTRLTVL.

V gene TRBV11-2 combines with J gene TRBJ2-2, with 9 nucleotides matching TRBD2. Germline loops: CDR1 SGHAT, CDR2 FQNNGV. The V and J ends lost 0 bases and 6 bases, in that order; junction bases with no gene match: 14. The CDR3 length is 19 residues. CDR3 sequence (DNA): TGTGCCAGCAGCTTAGATCGGACTAGCGTTTACTTTTTCCCCGGGGAGCTGTTTTTT. Its translation: CASSLDRTSVYFFPGELFF. The whole variable domain, remainder taken from reference TRBV11-2 and TRBJ2-2, is EAGVAQSPRYKIIEKRQSVAFWCNPISGHATLYWYQQILGQGPKLLIQFQNNGVVDDSQLPKDRFSAERLKGVDSTLKIQPAKLEDSAVYLCASSLDRTSVYFFPGELFFGEGSRLTVL.

V is TRBV7-8 and J is TRBJ2-7; D is perhaps TRBD1 or TRBD2 (5 bases each). CDR3 length equals 16 residues. Trimming removed 5 bases at V and 7 bases at J, with 24 bases between. The germline gives CDR1 SGHVS, CDR2 FQNEAQ. The CDR3 DNA is TGTGCCAGCAGCACGACTGCGCAAAGGGACCCTCCTGAGCAGTACTTC. This codes for CASSTTAQRDPPEQYF.

This chain uses TRBV5-1 with TRBJ2-5; possibly TRBD1 for D (6 bases). The CDR3 loop spans 15 amino acids. V lost 1 base to trimming and J lost 2 bases, with 12 bases between them. CDR1 is SGHRS and CDR2 is YFSETQ in the germline V gene. CDR3 bases: TGCGCCAGCAGCTTGACTCAGGGGCTTCAAGAGACCCAGTACTTC. It translates to CASSLTQGLQETQYF.

J is TRBJ2-7 and V is TRBV28, with 7 bases identical to TRBD2. CDR3 length: 14 amino acids. V lost 4 bases and J lost 0; bases outside the gene matches: 3. CDR1 and CDR2 (germline): MDHEN, SYDVKM. CDR3 bases: TGTGCCAGCAGTTCTCGGGGGGTCTCCTACGAGCAGTACTTC. This codes for CASSSRGVSYEQYF.

The chain employs TRBV6-4 and TRBJ2-3, with D uncertain. Germline V gene data show CDR1 as MRHNA and CDR2 as SNTAGT. V lost 2 bases and J 6 bases, leaving 9 bases between the germline ends. The CDR3 extends over 13 amino acids. CDR3 loop: CASSDTKADTQYF. The CDR3 DNA reads as TGTGCCAGCAGTGACACGAAAGCGGATACGCAGTATTTT.

CDR3 sequence reads: CASRTEANEKLFF. Here the CDR3 DNA reads TGTGCCAGCAGGACAGAGGCTAATGAAAAACTGTTTTTT. The chain links TRBV28 to TRBJ1-4; possible D gene TRBD1, 5 bases. Germline CDR1 MDHEN, CDR2 SYDVKM. V lost 6 bases and J lost 3, with 8 bases in between. The CDR3 has 13 residues.

The V gene is TRBV4-3, the J gene TRBJ2-7; the D gene is possibly TRBD1 (6 bases). Trimming pared 0 bases from V and 2 bases from J, leaving 11 bases between. From germline, CDR1 is LGHNA and CDR2 YSLEER. CDR3 size: 15 residues. Here the CDR3 DNA reads TGCGCCAGCAGCCAAGAAGGGGGACCAACCTACGAGCAGTACTTC. Amino acid sequence: CASSQEGGPTYEQYF.

The gene calls are TRBV25-1 and TRBJ2-5; 9 nucleotides align to TRBD1. Germline V gene data show CDR1 as MGHDK and CDR2 as SYGVNS. The CDR3 consists of 16 residues. V lost 2 bases and J lost 5; bases outside the gene matches: 9. DNA for the CDR3: TGTGCCAGCAGTGAAGAGGGTCGGACAGGGGTGGAGACCCAGTACTTC. Encoded protein: CASSEEGRTGVETQYF.

V gene TRBV5-1 combines with J gene TRBJ2-3; possibly TRBD2 for D (6 bases). CDR1 and CDR2 (germline): SGHRS, YFSETQ. The CDR3 covers 14 residues. Between the trimmed V and J ends, which lost 5 bases and 6 bases, there was a span of 16 bases. The CDR3 DNA is TGCGCCAGCAGGGAGGGCACTTTGACGGATACGCAGTATTTT. Its translation: CASREGTLTDTQYF.

This rearrangement joins TRBV18 to TRBJ2-7; 8 bases line up with TRBD1. The CDR3 has 15 amino acids. Germline CDR1 KGHSH, CDR2 LQKENI. Trimming removed 2 bases from V and 5 bases from J; junction bases left unmatched: 8. CDR3 bases: TGTGCCAGCTCACCATCCCAGGGGGCGAATCACGAGCAGTACTTC. The encoded protein is CASSPSQGANHEQYF. The entire variable domain, with the rest obtained from reference TRBV18 and TRBJ2-7, is as follows: NAGVMQNPRHLVRRRGQEARLRCSPMKGHSHVYWYRQLPEEGLKFMVYLQKENIIDESGMPKERFSAEFPKEGPSILRIQQVVRGDSAAYFCASSPSQGANHEQYFGPGTRLTVT.

The count of this clone is one. J is TRBJ2-7 and V is TRBV29-1; possibly TRBD1 for D (5 bases). CDR3 length: 13 residues. Trimming cost V 4 bases and J 0 bases, with 10 bases left between them. CDR1 is SQVTM, CDR2 ANQGSEA, per germline. The CDR3 reads CSVVQASSYEQYF. The CDR3 nucleotides read TGCAGCGTTGTACAGGCGAGCTCCTACGAGCAGTACTTC.

A word on this clone: One end of the junction fails to match germline, which may point to a read error. J is TRBJ2-7 and V is TRBV19; 9 bases are a match to TRBD2. This CDR3 is 17 amino acids long. Germline CDR1 and CDR2: LNHDA and SQIVND (reference sequence). CDR3 residues: CASSLDSFSGRWDEQYF. CDR3 DNA sequence: TGTGCCAGTAGTCTAGACTCGTTCAGCGGGAGGTGGGACGAGCAGTACTTC.

This clone was recorded only once. The chain links TRBV18 to TRBJ2-1; D perhaps matches TRBD2 (6 bases). CDR3 length: 16 amino acids. V lost 3 bases and J lost 5, with 17 bases in between. The germline V gene encodes CDR1 KGHSH and CDR2 LQKENI. The CDR3 nucleotides are TGTGCCAGCTCACCGATCAGACTAGGAGGCGACAATGAGCAGTTCTTC. Translating it yields CASSPIRLGGDNEQFF.

This clone was recorded once. This chain connects TRBV5-1 to TRBJ1-3; no definite D call. CDR3 size: 15 residues. Trimming stripped 6 bases from V and 0 bases from J, with 13 bases between. Germline V gene sequence: CDR1 SGHRS, CDR2 YFSETQ. The CDR3, as DNA: TGCGCCAGCAAATGGACTGTAGACTCTGGAAACACCATATATTTT. It is translated as CASKWTVDSGNTIYF.

The genes are TRBV7-8 and TRBJ1-1; weak D call: TRBD1 (5 bases). This CDR3 is 14 amino acids long. Trimming removed 0 bases at V and 6 bases at J, with 11 bases between. Germline loops: CDR1 SGHVS, CDR2 FQNEAQ. The CDR3 DNA is TGTGCCAGCAGCTTAGCGGGCAGGGATGCTGAAGCTTTCTTT. Its translation is CASSLAGRDAEAFF.

The chain links TRBV6-5 to TRBJ1-4, with D perhaps matching TRBD1 (5 bases). CDR1 is MNHEY and CDR2 is SVGAGI in the germline V gene. The CDR3 spans 13 residues. Trimming removed 10 bases at V and 7 bases at J, with 16 bases between. The CDR3 loop is CATNSGTGEKLFF. The CDR3 DNA is TGTGCCACGAACTCAGGGACGGGTGAAAAACTGTTTTTT.